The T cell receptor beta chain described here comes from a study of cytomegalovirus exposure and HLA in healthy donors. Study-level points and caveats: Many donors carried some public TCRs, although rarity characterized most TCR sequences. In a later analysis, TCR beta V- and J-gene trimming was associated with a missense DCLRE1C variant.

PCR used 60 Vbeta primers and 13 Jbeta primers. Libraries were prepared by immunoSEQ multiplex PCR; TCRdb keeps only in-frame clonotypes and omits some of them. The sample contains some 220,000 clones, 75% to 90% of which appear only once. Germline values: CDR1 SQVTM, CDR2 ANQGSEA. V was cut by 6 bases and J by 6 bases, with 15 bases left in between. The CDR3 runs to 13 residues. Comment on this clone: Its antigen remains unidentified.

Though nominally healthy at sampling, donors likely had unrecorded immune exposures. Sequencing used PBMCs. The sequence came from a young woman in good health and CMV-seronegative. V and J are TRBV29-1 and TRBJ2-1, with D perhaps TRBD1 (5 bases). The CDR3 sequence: CSVIESRGNEQFF. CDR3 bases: TGCAGCGTCATAGAGAGTAGGGGCAATGAGCAGTTCTTC.